This T cell receptor beta chain was sequenced during a study of neurological immune-mediated disorders. Indicated time point: longitudinal time-point 2. Each CDR3 protein gets one entry after TCRdb re-called the 5' RACE reads with MiXCR. The repertoire holds over 75,000 distinct CDR3 sequences, 5.5% to 6.5% seen once, with 6.5% to 9.5% in the top ten. Sequenced sample: PBMCs. This clonotype was sampled from a woman aged 55-70 years with multiple sclerosis.

CDR3 sequence reads: CASSLRTMGNTIYF. For the CDR3, the DNA is TGTGCCAGCAGCTTACGGACCATGGGAAACACCATATATTTT. The gene calls are TRBV7-8 and TRBJ1-3; D gene ambiguous. The CDR3 sequence is 14 residues long. The germline CDR1 and CDR2 sequences are SGHVS and FQNEAQ. Trimming took 2 bases from V and 4 from J, leaving 9 bases between them.